This TCR beta chain came from a study of cytotoxic CD8 clonotypes in ibrutinib-treated CLL. Study-level findings and limits: The clonality went up when patients responded to ibrutinib and dropped back toward baseline at progression.

PBMCs that had been cryopreserved were the source of 2 to 2.5 micrograms of genomic DNA for TCR beta libraries. The repertoire was sequenced with immunoSEQ multiplex PCR; TCRdb's copy has only in-frame clones and lacks some. The sample lists roughly 330,000 clones; 60% to 80% were seen once. The CDR3 runs 13 residues. Germline CDR1 and CDR2: SGHDT and YYEEEE. Trimming cost V 5 bases and J 3 bases, with 12 bases left between them. Comments on this clone: Its antigen is as yet unknown.

V usage is TRBV5-6 and J usage is TRBJ2-7; D is uncertain. The sequences come from PBMCs, collected after 36 months of ibrutinib treatment. The receptor was derived from a human donor with chronic lymphocytic leukemia. CDR3 protein: CASRAVGYYEQYF. DNA of the CDR3: TGTGCCAGCAGGGCGGTTGGATACTACGAGCAGTACTTC.